This passage covers 10 T cell receptor beta chains from one sample sequenced in a study of blood T cell repertoires in COVID-19. Profiling relied on immunoSEQ multiplex PCR, and the TCRdb table lists in-frame clones only, not all of them. The sample carries about 190,000 clones, around nine tenths recorded once. Sequencing was done on a sample of peripheral blood. These receptors were collected from a man aged 40-49 years with acute or convalescent COVID-19.

The CDR3 DNA is TGTGCCAGCACGACCCTTCGACAGCCTAATGAAAAACTGTTTTTT. The encoded protein is CASTTLRQPNEKLFF. The chain recombines TRBV2 with TRBJ1-4, with D perhaps TRBD1 (5 bases). Germline lookup yields CDR1 SNHLY and CDR2 FYNNEI. This CDR3 contains 15 residues. Trimming removed 7 bases from V and 3 bases from J, with 15 bases in between.

This clone was observed a single time. The rearrangement joins TRBV2 to TRBJ2-7, with TRBD1 matching 7 bases. V lost 11 bases, J lost 2 bases, and 9 bases stayed unmatched. The CDR3 runs to 13 residues. The germline CDR1 and CDR2 sequences are SNHLY and FYNNEI. The CDR3 loop is CAGTSGTAYEQYF. The DNA for the CDR3 is TGTGCCGGGACGTCCGGGACAGCCTACGAGCAGTACTTC.

V usage is TRBV27 and J usage is TRBJ2-2; TRBD1 might be the D (6 bases). With 5 bases removed from V and 2 bases from J, the gap between germline ends came to 18 bases. Germline assignment: CDR1 MNHEY and CDR2 SMNVEV (reference sequence). This CDR3 is 17 amino acids long. CDR3 region: CASSPLGHGVNTGELFF. The CDR3 DNA reads TGTGCCAGCAGTCCCCTGGGACACGGAGTAAACACCGGGGAGCTGTTTTTT.

This clone was detected a few times. V gene TRBV4-3 combines with J gene TRBJ2-1; D gene unclear. This CDR3 has 17 amino acids. Germline-derived CDR1 and CDR2 are LGHNA and YSLEER. V lost 0 bases to trimming and J lost 8 bases, with 20 bases between them. The CDR3 sequence is CASSQDTLAATLDEQFF. DNA of the CDR3: TGCGCCAGCAGCCAAGATACCCTCGCGGCCACTTTGGATGAGCAGTTCTTC.

J is TRBJ2-7 and V is TRBV6-5; tentative D call: TRBD1 (6 bases). The germline V and J ends were trimmed by 6 bases and 0 bases, with 12 bases remaining between them. Germline lookup yields CDR1 MNHEY and CDR2 SVGAGI. This CDR3 contains 14 residues. The CDR3 is CASSDRDTSYEQYF. CDR3 coding DNA: TGTGCCAGCAGCGACCGGGACACCTCCTACGAGCAGTACTTC.

This chain connects TRBV5-1 to TRBJ2-3, with TRBD2 identical over 10 bases. This CDR3 region has 18 residues. Germline CDR1 is SGHRS and CDR2 is YFSETQ. J gave up 2 bases and V 0 bases, and 9 bases lay outside the gene matches. CDR3 in DNA: TGCGCCAGCAGCTTGGGACTAGCGGGTGACCGCTCCACAGATACGCAGTATTTT. It translates to CASSLGLAGDRSTDTQYF.

The genes are TRBV7-2 and TRBJ2-3; a possible D gene is TRBD1 (5 bases). Germline V gene data show CDR1 as SGHTA and CDR2 as FQGNSA. The CDR3 loop spans 14 amino acids. The V end lost 3 bases, the J end lost 1 base, and 8 bases lay between the germline ends. CDR3 protein: CASSFVRGTDTQYF. The CDR3 DNA sequence: TGTGCCAGCAGCTTCGTCAGGGGCACAGATACGCAGTATTTT.

The V call is TRBV4-1, the J call TRBJ1-2, with a weak D call TRBD1 (5 bases). The V and J ends lost 6 bases and 4 bases respectively, with 12 bases between them. The CDR3 loop spans 13 amino acids. Germline lookup yields CDR1 MGHRA and CDR2 YSYEKL. CDR3 nucleotide sequence: TGCGCCAGCAGGGCAGGGTTCGGCTATGGCTACACCTTC. It codes for CASRAGFGYGYTF.

J is TRBJ1-6 and V is TRBV6-1; 9 bases agree with TRBD1. The CDR3 totals 15 residues. With 1 base clipped from V and 10 bases from J, the junction kept 5 bases outside the gene matches. Germline assignment: CDR1 MNHNS and CDR2 SASEGT. The CDR3 loop is CASSEVGTGMSPLHF. DNA of the CDR3: TGTGCCAGCAGTGAAGTGGGGACAGGGATGTCACCCCTCCACTTT.

This clone appeared once. The J gene is TRBJ1-1, the V gene TRBV19; D gene unclear. V was clipped by 7 bases and J by 1 base, with 16 bases between them. Germline V gives CDR1 LNHDA, CDR2 SQIVND (reference sequence). The CDR3 is made up of 15 amino acids. CDR3 nucleotide sequence: TGTGCCAGTACCGAGAGGCACGGTGAGAACACTGAAGCTTTCTTT. Translated: CASTERHGENTEAFF.